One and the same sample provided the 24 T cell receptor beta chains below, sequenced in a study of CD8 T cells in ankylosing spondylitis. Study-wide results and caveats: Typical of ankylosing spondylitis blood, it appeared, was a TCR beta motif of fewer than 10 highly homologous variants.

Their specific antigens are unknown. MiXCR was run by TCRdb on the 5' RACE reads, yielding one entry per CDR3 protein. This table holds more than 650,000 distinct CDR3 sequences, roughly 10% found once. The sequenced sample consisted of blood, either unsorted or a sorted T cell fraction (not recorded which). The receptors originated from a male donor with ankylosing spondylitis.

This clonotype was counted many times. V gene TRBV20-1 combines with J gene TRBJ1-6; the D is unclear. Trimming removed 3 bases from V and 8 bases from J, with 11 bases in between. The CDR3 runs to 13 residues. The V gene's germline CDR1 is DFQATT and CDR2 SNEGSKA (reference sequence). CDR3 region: CSASARPDSPLHF. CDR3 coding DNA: TGCAGTGCTAGTGCCCGGCCGGATTCACCCCTCCACTTT.

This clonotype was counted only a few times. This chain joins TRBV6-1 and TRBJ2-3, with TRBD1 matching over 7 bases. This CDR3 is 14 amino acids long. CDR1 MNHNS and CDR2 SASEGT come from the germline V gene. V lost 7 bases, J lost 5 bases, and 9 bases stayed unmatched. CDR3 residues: CASKLDRIKDTQYF. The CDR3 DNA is TGTGCCAGCAAATTGGACAGGATTAAAGATACGCAGTATTTT.

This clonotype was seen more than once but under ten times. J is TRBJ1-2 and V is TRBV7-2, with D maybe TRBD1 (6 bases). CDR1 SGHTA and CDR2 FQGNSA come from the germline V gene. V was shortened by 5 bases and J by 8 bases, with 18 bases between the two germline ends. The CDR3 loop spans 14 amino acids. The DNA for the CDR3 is TGTGCCAGCAGCCTCCACAGGGAGAGGATGGGCTACACCTTC. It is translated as CASSLHRERMGYTF.

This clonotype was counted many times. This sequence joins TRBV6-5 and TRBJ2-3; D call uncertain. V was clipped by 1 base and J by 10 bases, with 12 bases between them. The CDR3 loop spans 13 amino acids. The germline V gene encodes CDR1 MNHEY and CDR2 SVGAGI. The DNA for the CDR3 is TGTGCCAGCAGTTACTATGCAAGGCAGGCGCAGTATTTT. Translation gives CASSYYARQAQYF.

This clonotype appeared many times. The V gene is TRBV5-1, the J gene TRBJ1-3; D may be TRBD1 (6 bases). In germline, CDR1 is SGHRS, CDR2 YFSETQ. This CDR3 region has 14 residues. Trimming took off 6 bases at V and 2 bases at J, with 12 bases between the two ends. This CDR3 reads CASTAGTTGNTIYF. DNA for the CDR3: TGCGCCAGCACCGCCGGGACAACTGGAAACACCATATATTTT.

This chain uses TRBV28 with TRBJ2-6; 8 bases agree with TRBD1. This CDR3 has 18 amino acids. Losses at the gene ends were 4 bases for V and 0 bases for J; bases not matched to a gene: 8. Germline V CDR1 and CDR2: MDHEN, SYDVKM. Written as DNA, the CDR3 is TGTGCCAGCAGTTCGGGGACAGGTAGAGGCTCTGGGGCCAACGTCCTGACTTTC. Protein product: CASSSGTGRGSGANVLTF.

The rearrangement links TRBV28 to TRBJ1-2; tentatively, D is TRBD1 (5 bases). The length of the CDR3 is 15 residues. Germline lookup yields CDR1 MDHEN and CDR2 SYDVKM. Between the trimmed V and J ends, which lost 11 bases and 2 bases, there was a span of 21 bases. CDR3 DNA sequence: TGTGCCTCAAGGGACGGGACCGACCCAAACTATGGCTACACCTTC. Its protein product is CASRDGTDPNYGYTF.

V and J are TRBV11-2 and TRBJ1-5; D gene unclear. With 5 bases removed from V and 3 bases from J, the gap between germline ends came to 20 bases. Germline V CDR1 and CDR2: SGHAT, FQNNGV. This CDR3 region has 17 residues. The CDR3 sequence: CASSASPLGGINQPQHF. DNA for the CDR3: TGTGCCAGCAGCGCGAGTCCTCTAGGTGGGATCAATCAGCCCCAGCATTTT.

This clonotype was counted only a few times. As DNA, the CDR3 is TGTGCCATCAGTGAGTCATGGGAGGGGGCTCGAGATGGCTACACCTTC. It encodes CAISESWEGARDGYTF. This rearrangement joins TRBV10-3 to TRBJ1-2; TRBD1 matches at 7 bases. This CDR3 has 16 residues. Germline assignment: CDR1 ENHRY and CDR2 SYGVKD. The junction had 10 bases not matched to a gene; V was cut back by 0 bases and J by 6 bases.

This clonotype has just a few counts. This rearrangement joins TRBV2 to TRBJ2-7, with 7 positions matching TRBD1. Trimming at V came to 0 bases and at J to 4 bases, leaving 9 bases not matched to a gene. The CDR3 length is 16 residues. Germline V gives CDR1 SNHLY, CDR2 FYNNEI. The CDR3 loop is CASSEALGQQLYEQYF. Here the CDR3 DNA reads TGTGCCAGCAGTGAAGCGCTGGGACAGCAACTTTACGAGCAGTACTTC. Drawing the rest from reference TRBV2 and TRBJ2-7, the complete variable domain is EPEVTQTPSHQVTQMGQEVILRCVPISNHLYFYWYRQILGQKVEFLVSFYNNEISEKSEIFDDQFSVERPDGSNFTLKIRSTKLEDSAMYFCASSEALGQQLYEQYFGPGTRLTVT.

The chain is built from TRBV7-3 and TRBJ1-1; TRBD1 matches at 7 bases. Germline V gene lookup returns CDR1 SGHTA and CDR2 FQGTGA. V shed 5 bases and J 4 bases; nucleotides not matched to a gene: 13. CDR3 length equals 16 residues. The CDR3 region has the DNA TGTGCCAGCAGCCCTTCAGGGGGGCTCGGCGGCACTGAAGCTTTCTTT. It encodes CASSPSGGLGGTEAFF.

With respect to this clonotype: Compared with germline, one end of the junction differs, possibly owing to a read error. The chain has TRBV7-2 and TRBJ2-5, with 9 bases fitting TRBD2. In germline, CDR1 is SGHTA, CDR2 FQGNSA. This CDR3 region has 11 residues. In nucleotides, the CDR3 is TGTGCCAGCAGCTTAGGGGGACTAGCTGTCTTC. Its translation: CASSLGGLAVF.

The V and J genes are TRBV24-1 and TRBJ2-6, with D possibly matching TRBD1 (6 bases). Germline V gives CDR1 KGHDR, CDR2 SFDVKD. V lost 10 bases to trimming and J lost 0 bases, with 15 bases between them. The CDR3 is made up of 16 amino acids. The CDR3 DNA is TGTGCCACTTCCCCAGGGGATTTCTCTGGGGCCAACGTCCTGACTTTC. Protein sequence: CATSPGDFSGANVLTF.

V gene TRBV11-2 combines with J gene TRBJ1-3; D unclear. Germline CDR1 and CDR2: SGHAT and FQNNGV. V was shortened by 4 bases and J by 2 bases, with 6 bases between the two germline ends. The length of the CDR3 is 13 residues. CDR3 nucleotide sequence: TGTGCCAGCAGCTCCCAGACTGGAAACACCATATATTTT. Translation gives CASSSQTGNTIYF.

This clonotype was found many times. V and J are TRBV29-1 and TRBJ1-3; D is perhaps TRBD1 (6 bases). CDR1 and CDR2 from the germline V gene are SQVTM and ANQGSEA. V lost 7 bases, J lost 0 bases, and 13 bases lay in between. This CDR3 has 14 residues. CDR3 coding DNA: TGCAGCGCTAGTAGGGGGGCCTCTGGAAACACCATATATTTT. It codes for CSASRGASGNTIYF. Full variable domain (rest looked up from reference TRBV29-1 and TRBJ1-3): SAVISQKPSRDICQRGTSLTIQCQVDSQVTMMFWYRQQPGQSLTLIATANQGSEATYESGFVIDKFPISRPNLTFSTLTVSNMSPEDSSIYLCSASRGASGNTIYFGEGSWLTVV.

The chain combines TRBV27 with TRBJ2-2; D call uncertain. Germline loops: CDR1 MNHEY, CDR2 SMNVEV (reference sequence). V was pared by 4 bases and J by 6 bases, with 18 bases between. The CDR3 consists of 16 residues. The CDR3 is CASSSRRRAVPGELFF. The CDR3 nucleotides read TGTGCCAGCAGTTCCCGCCGCCGCGCGGTGCCCGGGGAGCTGTTTTTT.

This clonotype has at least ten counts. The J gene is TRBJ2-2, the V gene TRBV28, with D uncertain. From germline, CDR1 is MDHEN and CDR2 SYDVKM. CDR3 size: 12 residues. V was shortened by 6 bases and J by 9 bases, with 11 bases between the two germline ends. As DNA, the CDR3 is TGTGCCAGCAGCGACGGGCCCCGGGAGCTGTTTTTT. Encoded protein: CASSDGPRELFF.

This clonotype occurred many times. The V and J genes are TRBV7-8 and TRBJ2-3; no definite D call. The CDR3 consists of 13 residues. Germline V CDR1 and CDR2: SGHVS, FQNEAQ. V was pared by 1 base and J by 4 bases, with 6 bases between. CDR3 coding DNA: TGTGCCAGCAGCTTAGGGCTAGCAGATACGCAGTATTTT. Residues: CASSLGLADTQYF.

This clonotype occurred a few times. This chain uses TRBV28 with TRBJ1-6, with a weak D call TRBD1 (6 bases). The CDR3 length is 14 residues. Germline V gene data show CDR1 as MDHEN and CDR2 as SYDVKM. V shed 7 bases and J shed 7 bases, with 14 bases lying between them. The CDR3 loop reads CASISGQGNSPLHF. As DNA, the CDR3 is TGTGCCAGCATCTCGGGGCAGGGGAATTCACCCCTCCACTTT.

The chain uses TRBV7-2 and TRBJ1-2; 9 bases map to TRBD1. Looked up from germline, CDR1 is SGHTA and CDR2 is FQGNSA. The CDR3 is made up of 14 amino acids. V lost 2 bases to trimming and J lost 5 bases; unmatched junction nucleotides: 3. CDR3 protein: CASSLIDRGYGYTF. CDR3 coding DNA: TGTGCCAGCAGCTTAATTGACAGGGGGTATGGCTACACCTTC.

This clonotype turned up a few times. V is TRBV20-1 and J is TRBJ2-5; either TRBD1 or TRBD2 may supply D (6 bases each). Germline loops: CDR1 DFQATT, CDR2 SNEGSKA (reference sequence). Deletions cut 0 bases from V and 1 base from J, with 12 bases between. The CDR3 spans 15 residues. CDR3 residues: CSARDYKGGQETQYF. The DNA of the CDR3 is TGCAGTGCTAGAGACTACAAGGGGGGCCAAGAGACCCAGTACTTC.

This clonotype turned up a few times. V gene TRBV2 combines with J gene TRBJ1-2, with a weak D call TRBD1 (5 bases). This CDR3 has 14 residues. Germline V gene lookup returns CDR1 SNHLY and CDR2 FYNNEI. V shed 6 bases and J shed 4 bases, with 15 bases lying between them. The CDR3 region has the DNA TGTGCCAGCAGACCGGACGGTGGGGCCTATGGCTACACCTTC. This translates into CASRPDGGAYGYTF.

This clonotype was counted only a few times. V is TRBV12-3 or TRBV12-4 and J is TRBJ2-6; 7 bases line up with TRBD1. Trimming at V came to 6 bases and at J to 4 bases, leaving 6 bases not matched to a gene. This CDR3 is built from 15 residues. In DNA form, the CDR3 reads TGTGCCAGCAGACCCGACAGGGCGGGGGCCAACGTCCTGACTTTC. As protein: CASRPDRAGANVLTF.

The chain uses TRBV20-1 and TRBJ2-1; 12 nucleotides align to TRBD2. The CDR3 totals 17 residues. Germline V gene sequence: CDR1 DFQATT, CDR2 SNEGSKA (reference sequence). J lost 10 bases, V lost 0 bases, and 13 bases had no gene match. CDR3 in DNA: TGCAGTGCTAGAGATATCAGAGCTAGCGGGAGGGCCAGGGAGCAGTTCTTC. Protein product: CSARDIRASGRAREQFF.